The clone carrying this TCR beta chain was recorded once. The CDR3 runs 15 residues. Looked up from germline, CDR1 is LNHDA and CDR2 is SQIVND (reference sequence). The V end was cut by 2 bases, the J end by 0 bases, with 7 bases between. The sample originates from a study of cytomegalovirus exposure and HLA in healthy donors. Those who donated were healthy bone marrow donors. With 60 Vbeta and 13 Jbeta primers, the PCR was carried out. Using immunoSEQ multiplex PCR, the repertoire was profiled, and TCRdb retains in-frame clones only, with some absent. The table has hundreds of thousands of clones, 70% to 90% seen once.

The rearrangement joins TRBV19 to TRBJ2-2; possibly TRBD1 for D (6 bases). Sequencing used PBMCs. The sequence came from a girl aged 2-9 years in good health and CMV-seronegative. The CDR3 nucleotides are TGTGCCAGTAGTATACAGGGGACGAACACCGGGGAGCTGTTTTTT. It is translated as CASSIQGTNTGELFF. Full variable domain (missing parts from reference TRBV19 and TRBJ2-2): DGGITQSPKYLFRKEGQNVTLSCEQNLNHDAMYWYRQDPGQGLRLIYYSQIVNDFQKGDIAEGYSVSREKKESFPLTVTSAQKNPTAFYLCASSIQGTNTGELFFGEGSRLTVL.